Presented here are 14 T cell receptor beta chains from one specimen sequenced in a study of somatic mutations in cytotoxic T cells in rheumatoid arthritis. Measured with immunoSEQ multiplex PCR; TCRdb has only the in-frame clones, and not every one. Of about 18,000 clones listed, approximately 80% are singletons. The material sequenced was CD8+ T cells sorted from blood. Receptors were obtained from an adult with rheumatoid arthritis.

The chain links TRBV27 to TRBJ1-4; D ambiguous. CDR1 and CDR2 (germline): MNHEY, SMNVEV (reference sequence). There are 14 residues in the CDR3. V was clipped by 0 bases and J by 4 bases, with 6 bases between them. The CDR3 DNA follows: TGTGCCAGCAGTTTATCGTGGGGTAATGAAAAACTGTTTTTT. Translating gives CASSLSWGNEKLFF.

The V and J genes are TRBV27 and TRBJ2-1, with TRBD1 as a possible D gene (6 bases). CDR1 and CDR2 from the germline V gene are MNHEY and SMNVEV (reference sequence). V lost 1 base and J 1 base, leaving 11 bases between the germline ends. This CDR3 has 16 residues. DNA of the CDR3: TGTGCCAGCAGTTTATACTGGCAGGGGTCCTACAATGAGCAGTTCTTC. Translating gives CASSLYWQGSYNEQFF.

This clone was observed a handful of times. The chain has TRBV2 and TRBJ1-2; the D gene is possibly TRBD1 (6 bases). The germline V gene has CDR1 SNHLY and CDR2 FYNNEI. V was cut by 7 bases and J by 8 bases, with 14 bases left in between. The CDR3 is made up of 12 amino acids. The CDR3 DNA reads TGTGCCAGCATTACAGGGTCTGGAGGCTACACCTTC. It is translated as CASITGSGGYTF.

This clone has a single count. This chain connects TRBV19 to TRBJ1-1; 9 positions agree with TRBD1. In germline, CDR1 is LNHDA, CDR2 SQIVND (reference sequence). The CDR3 contains 15 residues. V was pared by 6 bases and J by 4 bases, with 9 bases of the junction left unmatched. The CDR3 DNA reads as TGTGCCAGTAGACCGGGACAGGGTTATGGCACTGAAGCTTTCTTT. This codes for CASRPGQGYGTEAFF.

This rearrangement joins TRBV5-6 to TRBJ2-1, with TRBD1 matching 8 bases. Germline V lookup: CDR1 SGHDT, CDR2 YYEEEE. This CDR3 comprises 15 residues. Trimming at V came to 2 bases and at J to 7 bases, leaving 8 bases not matched to a gene. Here the CDR3 reads CASSFVGRGQNEQFF. The CDR3 bases are TGTGCCAGCAGCTTCGTCGGCAGGGGGCAGAATGAGCAGTTCTTC.

The rearrangement joins TRBV7-2 to TRBJ2-2; the D is unclear. Trimming cost V 0 bases and J 7 bases, with 6 bases left between them. Germline lookup yields CDR1 SGHTA and CDR2 FQGNSA. The CDR3 length is 13 residues. CDR3 DNA sequence: TGTGCCAGCAGCTTAGCGGTTCGCGGGGAGCTGTTTTTT. As protein: CASSLAVRGELFF.

This clone was counted between two and nine times. The CDR3 nucleotides are TGCGCCAGCAGCCAGAGGTCGGCTGCTCTCGAGCAGTACTTC. This translates into CASSQRSAALEQYF. The rearrangement joins TRBV4-1 to TRBJ2-7; no definite D call. Germline values: CDR1 MGHRA, CDR2 YSYEKL. This CDR3 has 14 residues. The ends were cut back, 3 bases at V and 6 bases at J, with 15 bases in the middle.

The chain carries TRBV11-2 and TRBJ2-7; TRBD1 matches at 9 bases. This CDR3 comprises 16 residues. V gave up 7 bases and J gave up 1 base; unmatched junction bases: 11. Germline CDR1 is SGHAT and CDR2 is FQNNGV. The CDR3 bases are TGTGCCAGCACCCCCTTGGTGGGGACAGGGTCCTACGAGCAGTACTTC. As protein: CASTPLVGTGSYEQYF. The full variable domain, in which reference TRBV11-2 and TRBJ2-7 provide the parts outside the CDR3, is EAGVAQSPRYKIIEKRQSVAFWCNPISGHATLYWYQQILGQGPKLLIQFQNNGVVDDSQLPKDRFSAERLKGVDSTLKIQPAKLEDSAVYLCASTPLVGTGSYEQYFGPGTRLTVT.

The chain links TRBV4-1 to TRBJ2-1, with TRBD1 matching over 7 bases. V gave up 6 bases and J gave up 6 bases; unmatched junction bases: 11. This CDR3 has 15 amino acids. Germline assignment: CDR1 MGHRA and CDR2 YSYEKL. The CDR3 nucleotides are TGCGCCAGCAGGGCTCCCGGGACAGCTTTCAATGAGCAGTTCTTC. This sequence encodes CASRAPGTAFNEQFF.

The chain recombines TRBV7-9 with TRBJ2-3; 13 bases map to TRBD2. The junction had 14 bases not matched to a gene; V was cut back by 5 bases and J by 6 bases. From germline, CDR1 is SEHNR and CDR2 FQNEAQ (reference sequence). The CDR3 totals 18 residues. Written as DNA, the CDR3 is TGTGCCAGCAGCCAACCCAGACTAGCGGGGGGTCTTCTGGATACGCAGTATTTT. Encoded protein: CASSQPRLAGGLLDTQYF.

The chain couples TRBV27 to TRBJ1-3; D is possibly TRBD1 (6 bases). CDR1 and CDR2 (germline): MNHEY, SMNVEV (reference sequence). Trimming removed 4 bases from V and 0 bases from J, with 13 bases in between. The CDR3 is 16 residues long. CDR3 nucleotide sequence: TGTGCCAGCAGTTGGGGGCACCCTATCTCTGGAAACACCATATATTTT. Amino acid sequence: CASSWGHPISGNTIYF.

The V gene is TRBV7-9, the J gene TRBJ2-7, with D tentatively TRBD2 (6 bases). Trimming removed 5 bases from V and 3 bases from J, with 14 bases in between. CDR1 and CDR2 from the germline V gene are SEHNR and FQNEAQ (reference sequence). CDR3 length equals 14 residues. The CDR3 DNA is TGTGCCAGCAGCATAAGCGGGCGAGGCTACGAGCAGTACTTC. Amino acid sequence: CASSISGRGYEQYF.

The V and J genes are TRBV25-1 and TRBJ2-7; D might be TRBD2 (5 bases). Trimming stripped 8 bases from V and 12 bases from J, with 8 bases between. The length of the CDR3 is 8 residues. CDR1 is MGHDK and CDR2 is SYGVNS in the germline V gene. The DNA of the CDR3 is TGTGCCAGCGGAGAGGGGTACTTC. Protein sequence: CASGEGYF.

This clone has just a few counts. The chain is built from TRBV5-6 and TRBJ1-2, with D unresolved. V was pared by 6 bases and J by 4 bases, with 7 bases between. From germline, CDR1 is SGHDT and CDR2 YYEEEE. The CDR3 totals 11 residues. In DNA, the CDR3 is TGTGCCAGCACTGGGATCTATGGCTACACCTTC. Amino acids: CASTGIYGYTF.